This TCR beta chain was captured by sequencing in a study of early T cells in non-severe SARS-CoV-2 infection. This clonotype has only a few counts. TCRdb called the 5' RACE reads again in MiXCR, with one record for every CDR3 protein. The sample contains roughly 33,000 distinct CDR3 sequences, 5.7% of which appear only once. The clonotype was recovered from an adult who was a healthcare worker with PCR-confirmed SARS-CoV-2 infection or an uninfected control (not recorded which). Specimen: whole blood.

The CDR3 is CASSSQGPGLAGDEQFF. The CDR3, as DNA: TGTGCCAGCAGTTCCCAGGGACCGGGACTAGCTGGCGATGAGCAGTTCTTC. The chain joins TRBV6-2 or TRBV6-3 to TRBJ2-1; 9 bases line up with TRBD2. The germline CDR1 and CDR2 sequences are MNHEY and SVGEGT. V lost 4 bases and J lost 8; bases outside the gene matches: 15. This CDR3 is built from 17 residues.